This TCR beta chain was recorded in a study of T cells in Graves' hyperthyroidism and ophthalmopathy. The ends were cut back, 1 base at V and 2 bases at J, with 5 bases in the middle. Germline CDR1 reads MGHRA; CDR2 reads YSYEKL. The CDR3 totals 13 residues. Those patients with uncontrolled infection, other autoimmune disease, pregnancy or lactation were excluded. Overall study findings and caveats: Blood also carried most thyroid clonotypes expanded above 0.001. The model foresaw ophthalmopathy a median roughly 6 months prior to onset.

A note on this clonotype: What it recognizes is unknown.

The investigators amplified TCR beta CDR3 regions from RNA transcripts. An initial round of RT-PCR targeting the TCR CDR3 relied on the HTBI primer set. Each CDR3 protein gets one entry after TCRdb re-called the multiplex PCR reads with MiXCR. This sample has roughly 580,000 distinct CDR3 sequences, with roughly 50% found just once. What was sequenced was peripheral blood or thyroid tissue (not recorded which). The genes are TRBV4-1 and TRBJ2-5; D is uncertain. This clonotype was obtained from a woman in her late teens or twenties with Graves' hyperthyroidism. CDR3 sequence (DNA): TGCGCCAGCAGCCAAGCTTTACAAGAGACCCAGTACTTC. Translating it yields CASSQALQETQYF.